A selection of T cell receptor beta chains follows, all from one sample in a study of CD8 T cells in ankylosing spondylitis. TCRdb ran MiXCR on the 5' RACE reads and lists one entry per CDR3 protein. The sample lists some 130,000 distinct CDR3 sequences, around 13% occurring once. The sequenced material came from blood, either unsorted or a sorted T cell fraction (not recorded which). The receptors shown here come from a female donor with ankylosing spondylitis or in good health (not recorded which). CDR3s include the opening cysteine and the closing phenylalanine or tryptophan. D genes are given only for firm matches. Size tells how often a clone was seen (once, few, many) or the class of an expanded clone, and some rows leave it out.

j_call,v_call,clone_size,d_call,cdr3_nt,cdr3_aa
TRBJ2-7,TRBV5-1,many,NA,TGCGCCAGCAGCATGGGACCCCTTTCGTACGAGCAGTACTTC,CASSMGPLSYEQYF
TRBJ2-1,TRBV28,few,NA,TGTGCCAGCGGGACCTCCTACAATGAGCAGTTCTTC,CASGTSYNEQFF
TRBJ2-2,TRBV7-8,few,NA,TGTGCCAGCAGCTTCCTAGCGCAGCACGGGGAGCTGTTTTTT,CASSFLAQHGELFF
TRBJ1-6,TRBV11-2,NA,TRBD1,TGTGCCAGCAGCATAGACAGGGGGCATAATTCACCCCTCCACTTT,CASSIDRGHNSPLHF
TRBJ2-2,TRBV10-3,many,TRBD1,TGTGCCATCACCAATCAGGGGGCGAACACCGGGGAGCTGTTTTTT,CAITNQGANTGELFF
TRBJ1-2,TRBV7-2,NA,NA,TGTGCCAGCAGCTCCCGACGAGAGGGGGCTAACTATGGCTACACCTTC,CASSSRREGANYGYTF
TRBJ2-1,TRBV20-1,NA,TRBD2,TGCAGTGCTAGTCACCCACGGACTAGCGGGAGCAAATCCTACAATGAGCAGTTCTTC,CSASHPRTSGSKSYNEQFF
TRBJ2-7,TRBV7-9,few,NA,TGTGCCAGCAGCTTATACACCGGGACAAGGAGCGAGCAGTACTTC,CASSLYTGTRSEQYF
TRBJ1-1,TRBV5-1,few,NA,TGCGCCAGCAGCTTGGCCATCCCACGAGACACTGAAGCTTTCTTT,CASSLAIPRDTEAFF
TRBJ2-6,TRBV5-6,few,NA,TGTGCCAGCAGCTTGAGATCTGGGGCCAACGTCCTGACTTTC,CASSLRSGANVLTF
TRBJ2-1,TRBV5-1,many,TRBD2,TGCGCCAGCAGCCTATCCGGGGACTACTCCTACAATGAGCAGTTCTTC,CASSLSGDYSYNEQFF
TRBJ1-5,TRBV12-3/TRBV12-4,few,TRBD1,TGTGCCAGCAGGAAGGACAGGGGTAATCAGCCCCAGCATTTT,CASRKDRGNQPQHF
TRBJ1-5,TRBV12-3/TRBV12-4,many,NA,TGTGCCAGCAGTTTCCGGGACGGCTTCAATCAGCCCCAGCATTTT,CASSFRDGFNQPQHF
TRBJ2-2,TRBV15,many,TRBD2,TGTGCCACCAGCAGAGGGGGGGGCACCGGGGAGCTGTTTTTT,CATSRGGGTGELFF
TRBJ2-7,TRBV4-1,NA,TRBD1,TGCGCCAGCAGCCAAGAGCGACAGGGAAACTACGAGCAGTACTTC,CASSQERQGNYEQYF
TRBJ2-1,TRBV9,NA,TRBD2,TGTGCCAGCAGCGCGCTAGCGGGCAACTACAATGAGCAGTTCTTC,CASSALAGNYNEQFF
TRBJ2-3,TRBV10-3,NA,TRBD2,TGTGCCATCAGAAAGACTAGCGGGGGCCAAGATACGCAGTATTTT,CAIRKTSGGQDTQYF
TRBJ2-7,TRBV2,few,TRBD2,TGTGCCAGCGAACTAGCGGGAGAGGAGCAGTACTTC,CASELAGEEQYF
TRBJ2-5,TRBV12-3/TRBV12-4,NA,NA,TGTGCCAGCAGTACGAGGTACCAAGAGACCCAGTACTTC,CASSTRYQETQYF
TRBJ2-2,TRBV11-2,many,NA,TGTGCCAGCAGCTTAGAAGCAGGAGCCACCGGGGAGCTGTTTTTT,CASSLEAGATGELFF
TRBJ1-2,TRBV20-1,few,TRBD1,TGCAGTGCTAGAGCCCGGACAGGTGAAGGCTACACCTTC,CSARARTGEGYTF
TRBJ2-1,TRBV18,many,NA,TGTGCCAGCTCACCAGCAATCTTTCATGAGCAGTTCTTC,CASSPAIFHEQFF
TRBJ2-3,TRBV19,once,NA,TGTGCCAGTAGTCCGGGGTCGATGGCAGATACGCAGTATTTT,CASSPGSMADTQYF
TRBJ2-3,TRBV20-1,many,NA,TGCAGTGCCGTGGCCCGGGGGCGCAGCACAGATACGCAGTATTTT,CSAVARGRSTDTQYF
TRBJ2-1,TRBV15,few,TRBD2,TGTGCCACCAGCAGAGATCGTAGAGGGCTAGCGGGAGGTTTGAGGATCCAGGAGCAGTTCTTC,CATSRDRRGLAGGLRIQEQFF
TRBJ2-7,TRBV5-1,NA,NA,TGCGCCAGCAGCTTCATCGGCTACGAGCAGTACTTC,CASSFIGYEQYF
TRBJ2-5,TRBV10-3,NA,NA,TGTGCCATCAGTGAGTCCCTCGACTCACCCCAAGAGACCCAGTACTTC,CAISESLDSPQETQYF
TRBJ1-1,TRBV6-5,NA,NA,TGTGCCAGCAGTATTCTCGGGGCTGACACTGAAGCTTTCTTT,CASSILGADTEAFF
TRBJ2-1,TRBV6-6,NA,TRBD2,TGTGCCAGCAGTCGACTAGCGGGGTATGAGCAGTTCTTC,CASSRLAGYEQFF
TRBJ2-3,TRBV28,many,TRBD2,TGTGCCAGCAGTTTGCAGCGGGGGGCGGGTACAGATACGCAGTATTTT,CASSLQRGAGTDTQYF
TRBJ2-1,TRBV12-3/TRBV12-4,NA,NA,TGTGCCAGCAGACCCGGGACCCAGGGTTTCTACAATGAGCAGTTCTTC,CASRPGTQGFYNEQFF
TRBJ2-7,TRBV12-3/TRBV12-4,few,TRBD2,TGTGCCAGCAGTTTAGGAGGGGAGGGCTACGAGCAGTACTTC,CASSLGGEGYEQYF
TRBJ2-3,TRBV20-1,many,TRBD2,TGCAGTGCCCTAACCAGCGGGAGAGCATATACGCAGTATTTT,CSALTSGRAYTQYF
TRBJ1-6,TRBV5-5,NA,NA,TGTGCCAGCAGCTTAGCCGTGGGGGGATATTCACCCCTCCACTTT,CASSLAVGGYSPLHF
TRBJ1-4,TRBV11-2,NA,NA,TGTGCCAGCAGCTTGTTCGGACGGCACATTGCAACTAATGAAAAACTGTTTTTT,CASSLFGRHIATNEKLFF
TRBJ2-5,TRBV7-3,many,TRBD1,TGTGCCAGCAGCTTAACCTTCGTAAAGAACAGGGGGCAGGAAAGTCAAGAGACCCAGTACTTC,CASSLTFVKNRGQESQETQYF
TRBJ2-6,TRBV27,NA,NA,TGTGCCAGCAGTTTTCATCCGTTAGGTATGCCTGGGGCCAACGGCCTGACTTTC,CASSFHPLGMPGANGLTF
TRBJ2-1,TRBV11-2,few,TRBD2,TGTGCCAGCAGCTTATTAGCGGGGGGGCATAATGAGCAGTTCTTC,CASSLLAGGHNEQFF
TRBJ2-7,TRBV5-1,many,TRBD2,TGCGCCAGCAGCCCCAGCGGAGCGGGAGGATACGAGCAGTACTTC,CASSPSGAGGYEQYF
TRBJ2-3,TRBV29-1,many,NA,TGCAGCGTTGAAGAGGTGGGGAGGCCAGATACGCAGTATTTT,CSVEEVGRPDTQYF
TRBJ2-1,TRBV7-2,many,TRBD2,TGTGCCAGCAGACCTTCCGCGCGGGGGGGCGGCAATGAGCAGTTCTTC,CASRPSARGGGNEQFF
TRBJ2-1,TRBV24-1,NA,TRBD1,TGTGCCACCAGTGATTTTGGGACAGACTACAATGAGCAGTTCTTC,CATSDFGTDYNEQFF
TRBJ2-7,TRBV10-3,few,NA,TGTGCCATCAGTGAGTCAGGGGACGAGCAGTACTTC,CAISESGDEQYF
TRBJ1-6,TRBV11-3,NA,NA,TGTGCCAGCAGCCACGGACGGGATTCACCCCTCCACTTT,CASSHGRDSPLHF
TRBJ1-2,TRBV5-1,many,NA,TGCGCCAGCAGCTTGGTGTCCACGGATGGCTACACCTTC,CASSLVSTDGYTF
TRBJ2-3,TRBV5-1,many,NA,TGCGCCAGCAGCTTTGGAAGGCCATCGCTTCTCACAGATACGCAGTATTTT,CASSFGRPSLLTDTQYF
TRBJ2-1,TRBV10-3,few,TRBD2,TGTGCCATCAGTGACCTAGCGGGAGTAGTAGATGAGCAGTTCTTC,CAISDLAGVVDEQFF
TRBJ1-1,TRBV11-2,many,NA,TGTGCCAGCAGCTTGAAGGGGCACGGAAACACTGAAGCTTTCTTT,CASSLKGHGNTEAFF
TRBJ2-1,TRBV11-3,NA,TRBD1,TGTGCCAGCAGCCTGACAGGGGATGAGCAGTTCTTC,CASSLTGDEQFF